What follows is one TCR beta chain and its context. As yet, its antigen is unknown. This entry belongs to a study of T-cell memory formation after mild COVID-19. The study's findings and limits: Pre-infection memory contained some responding clones, which suggested that cross-reactive memory had joined. There was a balanced CD4/CD8 profile in clones contracting day 15 to 85, and later expanders leaned CD4+.

TCRdb fed the 5' RACE reads into MiXCR, producing one record per CDR3 protein. Here the sample spans some 410,000 distinct CDR3 sequences, 20% to 25% being singletons. V gave up 4 bases and J gave up 4 bases; unmatched junction bases: 7. Germline CDR1 SGHKS, CDR2 YYEKEE (reference sequence). The CDR3 covers 15 residues. The sequencing sample was made of PBMCs or a T cell subset sorted from them (not recorded which). The chain combines TRBV5-5 with TRBJ2-2; 7 positions match TRBD2. This receptor was taken from an adult woman who had mild COVID-19 (a few samples of this study predate the infection). Cell type and time point are not known. CDR3 region: CASSPGEGRTGELFF. CDR3 nucleotide sequence: TGTGCCAGCAGCCCTGGGGAGGGTCGCACCGGGGAGCTGTTTTTT.